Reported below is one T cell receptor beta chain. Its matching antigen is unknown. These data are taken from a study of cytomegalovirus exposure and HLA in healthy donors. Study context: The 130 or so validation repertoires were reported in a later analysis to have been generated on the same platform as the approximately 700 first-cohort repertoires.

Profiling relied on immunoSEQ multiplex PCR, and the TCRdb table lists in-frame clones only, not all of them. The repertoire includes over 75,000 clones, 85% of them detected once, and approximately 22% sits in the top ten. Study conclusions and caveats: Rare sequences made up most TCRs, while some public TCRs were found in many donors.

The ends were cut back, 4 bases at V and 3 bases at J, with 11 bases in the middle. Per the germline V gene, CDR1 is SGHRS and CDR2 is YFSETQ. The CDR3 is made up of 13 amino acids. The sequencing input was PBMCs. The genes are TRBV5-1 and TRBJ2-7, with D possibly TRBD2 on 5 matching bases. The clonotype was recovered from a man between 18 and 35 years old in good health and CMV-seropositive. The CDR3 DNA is TGCGCCAGCAGCCCGGCGGGTATCTACGAGCAGTACTTC. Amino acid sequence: CASSPAGIYEQYF.